This T cell receptor beta chain was identified in a study of cytomegalovirus exposure and HLA in healthy donors (dated by TCRdb to the late 2010s). Some background on the complete study: An earlier analysis of roughly 630 of the donors reported 250 to 350 Gb of sequence data and 120 million or so unique TCR beta sequences from some 180 million T cells. An early release that covered approximately 600 HLA-typed donors contained approximately 300 gigabases of sequencing data and 80 million or so unique TCR sequences. Of the 300 to 450 genotyped donors, 65% to 90% fell in the genetic ancestry cluster associated with self-reported Caucasian donors. The study was designed to test whether signatures of past pathogen exposure could be identified by cataloging public T cell receptors. The study used immunosequencing to profile the T cell repertoires of 666 subjects and linked those repertoires to cytomegalovirus serostatus. In addition to the first cohort of 666 subjects, a separate validation cohort of 120 different subjects was used. The study combined high-throughput TCR immunosequencing, statistical association of individual TCRs with disease status, and machine learning to predict cytomegalovirus infection status. A later analysis re-examined previously published TCR beta repertoires from more than 600 donors and added high-resolution HLA genotyping to investigate patterns of TCR occurrence. The later analysis used no new phenotypic data to find candidate immune exposures, relying instead on TCR beta sequences and their occurrence across donors. An earlier analysis of more than 450 of the donors used high-throughput TCR beta sequencing to judge whether each TCR beta V gene segment behaved as functional or pseudogenic. Donor age, sex, ethnicity and CMV serostatus were compiled alongside the repertoire data. In a later genetic analysis, genome-wide SNP genotypes for 398 of the 666 donors were used, and that subset was treated as a discovery cohort. Every repertoire in the discovery cohort had been generated on one and the same sequencing platform. HLA typing covered class I and class II loci at four-digit resolution. The number of typed donors differed by locus: roughly 629-640 for A, B, C, DRB1 and DQB1; 500 to 550 for DQA1; some 590 for DPA1; and roughly 470 for DPB1. Because of strong linkage in the cohort, a handful of DR-DQ haplotypes were treated as single units for association and clustering. Among 300 to 500 genotyped donors of the cohort, an average of approximately 200,000 unique TCR beta nucleotide sequences was sequenced per donor, of which about 18% were non-productive. What the authors observed across the whole study: A later genetic analysis reported fewer N-insertions in productive TCRs among donors in an Asian-associated ancestry cluster than the approximately 670-donor mean. In vitro tests confirmed that a few of the cytomegalovirus-associated TCR beta chains recognize cytomegalovirus antigens. The earlier analysis of about 600 of the donors excluded about 16 rarely observed V segments, including chromosome 9 orphons, because counts were too low. At a false discovery rate of 0.05, a later analysis linked under 20,000 TCR beta sequences to specific HLA alleles. Correlated functional status among segregating V segments might reflect linkage disequilibrium, but an unknown experimental factor could not be ruled out. The classifier was reported to diagnose cytomegalovirus status with high specificity and sensitivity in both the original cohort and the validation cohort. A later analysis found that HLA-associated TCR beta chains were more clonally expanded and had lower generation probabilities than equally common non-associated chains. A total of 150 or so TCR beta chains were listed by the study as associated with cytomegalovirus. Most CMV-associated TCR beta chains appeared to be HLA-restricted in a later analysis, and the HLA associations seemed to be driven largely by CMV exposure. The sequencing pipeline was judged likely to have produced a cluster of highly shared sequence variants as a technical artifact. While some public TCRs were present in many individuals, most TCR sequences turned up only very rarely across donors. In a later analysis, several top co-occurrence clusters were reported to appear linked to parvovirus B19, influenza, CMV and Epstein-Barr virus. Because HLA typing was unavailable for some donors at each locus, only the typed subset was used in association tests. When HLA alleles, especially DR and DQ, strongly co-occurred, attributing TCR associations to individual alleles was difficult. According to a later analysis, TCR association rates differed among HLA loci, with DRB1 alleles showing the most associated TCRs and HLA-C alleles showing the fewest. The 87-base-pair reads could not distinguish some IMGT-functional V segments, including TRBV6-2 and TRBV6-3, so those segments were excluded. In this cohort, only TCR beta chains were sequenced, and detectable features were limited by the absence of alpha or paired-chain data. In an earlier analysis of about 540 of the donors, most TCR beta V segments were observed in productive rearrangements about 87% or about 30% of the time, broadly matching IMGT annotations. According to the authors, the approach could potentially be generalized to other disease states and immunological phenotypes. Presence/absence analyses assumed roughly uniform sequencing depth across donors, an assumption that may not hold. A further reported finding was that TCR beta sequences accurately predicted the HLA-A and HLA-B alleles for most subjects in the first cohort. In a later genetic analysis, a missense DCLRE1C variant was associated with V-gene and J-gene trimming of TCR beta chains, and the association was replicated in an independent cohort. The only immune exposure information available for the cohort was CMV serostatus.

Library construction relied on the immunoSEQ multiplex PCR assay. A mixture of 60 forward primers for TCR Vbeta segments and 13 reverse primers for TCR Jbeta segments was used in the multiplex PCR. Amplification of the CDR3 region of rearranged TCR beta genes was performed with a multiplex PCR assay on genomic DNA. On the Illumina HiSeq System, the amplified TCR beta libraries were sequenced as 87-base-pair reads. The source study handled its data this way. A later analysis counted some 80 million unique TCR beta chains across the 600 to 850 repertoires, and some 12 million of these chains were shared by at least two donors. To remove PCR and sequencing errors, raw reads were error-corrected and collapsed into unique sequences using a nearest-neighbor algorithm that merged closely related sequences. V, D and J gene segments were assigned by aligning CDR3 sequences to IMGT reference sequences. For a sequence to be retained, at least a six-nucleotide match to both a V gene segment and a J gene segment was required. A rearrangement was called productive if the CDR3 had no stop codons and remained in frame with V and J, and every other rearrangement was called non-productive. Following IMGT convention, CDR3 was defined as the stretch from the second conserved V-encoded cysteine up to the conserved J-encoded phenylalanine. Sequences without an unambiguous match to a single V gene segment were excluded from the earlier analysis of about 600 of the donors. An earlier analysis of 587 of the donors called V segments functional above 56.7% productive rearrangements and segregating when the between-donor standard deviation exceeded 5%. A statistical classification framework was built to diagnose cytomegalovirus status from the catalog of TCR beta chain sequences. In a later analysis, TCR nucleotide sequences were compared against IMGT/GENE-DB human TR gene sequences so that V and J genes could be assigned. In a later analysis, CDR3 sequences and most-parsimonious VDJ recombination scenarios were assigned using the TCRdist pipeline. A later analysis defined each TCR beta chain by its CDR3 amino acid sequence plus V-gene family, and excluded reads lacking a unique V-gene family. In a later analysis, 450 to 600 highly shared, low-generation-probability nucleotide sequences were removed to address suspected cross-contamination and a sequencing artifact. In a later analysis, a clonal expansion index was calculated for each public chain from normalized within-repertoire ranks of inferred template counts. In a later analysis, generation probabilities were computed using a VDJ recombination model fitted to out-of-frame rearrangements, and the results were checked against IGoR. In a later analysis, hypergeometric tests were used to score TCR-TCR, TCR-HLA and TCR-CMV co-occurrence, with a repertoire-size bias correction applied to TCR pairs. False discovery rates were estimated in a later analysis by permuting HLA or CMV assignments 20 times. In a later analysis, co-occurring TCRs were grouped using DBSCAN, and TCRdist sequence similarity was added for clustering within HLA-allele-positive subsets. For co-occurrence clustering, repertoires with fewer than 30,000 or more than 120,000 public chains were excluded, along with four or five repertoires with anomalous nucleotide sharing. The clones in this table, taken by TCRdb from immuneACCESS, are in-frame only. Not every clone is retained; where verified, under half of the shortfall comes from an unresolved V gene, and the cause of the rest is unknown. The V and J calls and clone size were taken over from that table, and D and trimming were inferred from the DNA. The sample table shows 90,000 to 130,000 clones, and 60% to 85% are seen once. Roughly 1.2% of the sample comes from the top ten.

The cohort was made up of approximately 670 healthy bone marrow donors. At the time of sampling, all cohort members were nominally healthy, though unrecorded immune exposures were likely present. The donor was CMV seronegative and belonged to the group of more than 300 seronegative cohort members. Each donor provided a peripheral blood sample, and peripheral blood mononuclear cells were used for TCR beta sequencing. Genomic DNA was extracted from the blood cell samples with the Qiagen DNeasy Blood Extraction Kit. From a lookup of the germline V gene, CDR1 and CDR2 are KGHSY and FQNENV. Measured from the cysteine to the phenylalanine, the CDR3 is 14 residues long. The read is trimmed to its CDR3 DNA, 42 bases read in frame from base 1. Trimming costs V 1 base and J 4 bases, and their ends lie 8 bases apart. Worth noting for this clone: There is no known antigen for this receptor. Per-base quality was not reported, and no clone a single base away is much larger than it.

In this chain, TRBV16 is recombined with TRBJ1-5, with the D gene uncertain. The sequenced material came from PBMCs. This receptor was taken from a woman aged 30 to 39 in good health and CMV-seronegative. At the DNA level, the sequence is TGTGCCAGCAGCCAATTGGCGGGGAATCAGCCCCAGCATTTT. It codes for CASSQLAGNQPQHF.